The 27 T cell receptor beta chains listed next were all sequenced from one sample in a study of T cell responses to AZD1222 COVID-19 vaccine. Sequencing used immunoSEQ multiplex PCR; TCRdb keeps in-frame clones, though not all of them. The table lists roughly 100,000 clones, roughly 84% of them singletons, with approximately 15% in the top ten. This sample comprised peripheral blood, obtained on day 0 of AZD1222 vaccination. The receptors shown here come from an adult in good health.

This clone showed up just once. This sequence joins TRBV5-4 and TRBJ2-7, with 8 positions matching TRBD1. Germline V gives CDR1 SGHNT, CDR2 YYREEE (reference sequence). Losses at the gene ends were 2 bases for V and 5 bases for J; bases not matched to a gene: 6. CDR3 length: 14 amino acids. The CDR3 loop is CASSFGQGPHEQYF. The CDR3 bases are TGTGCCAGCAGCTTCGGACAGGGCCCCCACGAGCAGTACTTC.

The J gene is TRBJ1-1, the V gene TRBV24-1; D remains unclear. The CDR3 is 11 residues long. The ends were cut back, 7 bases at V and 1 base at J, with 3 bases in the middle. Germline V gene sequence: CDR1 KGHDR, CDR2 SFDVKD. The CDR3 region has the DNA TGTGCCACCAGGCAGAACACTGAAGCTTTCTTT. This gives the protein CATRQNTEAFF.

V is TRBV10-3 and J is TRBJ1-5; D is ambiguous. In germline, CDR1 is ENHRY, CDR2 SYGVKD. CDR3 length: 12 residues. Trimming removed 3 bases at V and 9 bases at J, with 9 bases between. CDR3 sequence (DNA): TGTGCCATCAGTGATGATAATGGGCCCCAGCATTTT. The encoded protein is CAISDDNGPQHF.

The chain uses TRBV24-1 and TRBJ2-7, with TRBD1 matching over 9 bases. V gave up 12 bases and J gave up 1 base; unmatched junction bases: 18. The germline V gene encodes CDR1 KGHDR and CDR2 SFDVKD. The CDR3 runs to 17 residues. The DNA of the CDR3 is TGTGCCCTCTATCCGACCGAACAGGGGGCAACATCCTACGAGCAGTACGTC. Residues: CALYPTEQGATSYEQYV.

The J gene is TRBJ1-4, the V gene TRBV15; 7 bases match TRBD1. In germline, CDR1 is LNHNV, CDR2 YYDKDF (reference sequence). Germline trimming cut 5 bases from V and 7 bases from J; bases unmatched to any gene: 10. The CDR3 is 15 amino acids. The CDR3, as DNA: TGTGCCACCAGCGCCGAGCGAACAGGGGCTGAAAAACTGTTTTTT. Encoded protein: CATSAERTGAEKLFF.

In this sample, this clone turned up a few times. The chain has TRBV29-1 and TRBJ2-3, with TRBD2 matching over 8 bases. The trim removed 1 base at V and 0 bases at J, leaving 9 bases unmatched. The germline CDR1 and CDR2 sequences are SQVTM and ANQGSEA. This CDR3 has 17 residues. Here the CDR3 reads CSVEGKRGLISTDTQYF. CDR3 sequence (DNA): TGCAGCGTTGAAGGAAAGCGGGGGCTGATCAGCACAGATACGCAGTATTTT.

This chain uses TRBV7-2 with TRBJ1-3; D is unclear. The V end was cut by 8 bases, the J end by 4 bases, with 12 bases between. Germline loops: CDR1 SGHTA, CDR2 FQGNSA. This CDR3 is built from 13 residues. CDR3 protein: CASAQSLGNTIYF. CDR3 bases: TGTGCCAGCGCACAGTCCTTAGGAAACACCATATATTTT.

This chain connects TRBV3-1 (or the pseudogene TRBV3-2) to TRBJ1-1; D perhaps matches TRBD1 (6 bases). The CDR3 is made up of 14 amino acids. Trimming cost V 4 bases and J 2 bases, with 11 bases left between them. CDR1 and CDR2 from the germline V gene are LGHDT and YNNKEL (reference sequence). The CDR3 region has the DNA TGTGCCAGCAGCCTAAGACAGGAAAACACTGAAGCTTTCTTT. This translates into CASSLRQENTEAFF.

This clone was observed a few times. J is TRBJ1-2 and V is TRBV20-1; D is uncertain. V was pared by 6 bases and J by 1 base, with 6 bases between. This CDR3 region has 11 residues. Germline V gene lookup returns CDR1 DFQATT and CDR2 SNEGSKA (reference sequence). CDR3 nucleotides: TGCAGTGCCTATAATAACTATGGCTACACCTTC. Encoded protein: CSAYNNYGYTF.

V gene TRBV9 combines with J gene TRBJ2-1, with D tentatively TRBD2 (5 bases). V was clipped by 3 bases and J by 8 bases, with 21 bases between them. Germline assignment: CDR1 SGDLS and CDR2 YYNGEE. The length of the CDR3 is 16 residues. The CDR3 nucleotides read TGTGCCAGCAGCGGGTCCCTCTCCGGGATGAGTGATGAGCAGTTCTTC. It encodes CASSGSLSGMSDEQFF.

The gene calls are TRBV27 and TRBJ1-6, with no clear D. Germline CDR1 MNHEY, CDR2 SMNVEV (reference sequence). CDR3 length: 13 amino acids. V lost 6 bases to trimming and J lost 5 bases, with 8 bases between them. This chain's CDR3 is CASRAANNSPLHF. The DNA for the CDR3 is TGTGCCAGCAGGGCCGCTAATAATTCACCCCTCCACTTT.

The rearrangement joins TRBV28 to TRBJ1-6; 8 nucleotides match TRBD1. CDR3 length: 14 residues. The germline CDR1 and CDR2 sequences are MDHEN and SYDVKM. After removal of 9 bases from V and 9 bases from J, the junction contained 10 bases not matched to a gene. This CDR3 reads CASYDRGRASPLHF. DNA of the CDR3: TGTGCCAGTTACGACAGGGGTAGGGCTTCACCCCTCCACTTT.

The DNA of the CDR3 is TGTGCTAGTGGTTTGGGGTCAGGGGGAACAGATACGCAGTATTTT. Protein: CASGLGSGGTDTQYF. This rearrangement joins TRBV12-5 to TRBJ2-3, with 7 bases aligning to TRBD1. Per the germline V gene, CDR1 is LGHNT and CDR2 is FRNRAP. Trimming at V came to 1 base and at J to 3 bases, leaving 4 bases not matched to a gene. The CDR3 runs to 15 residues.

The chain employs TRBV30 and TRBJ1-2; 9 bases match TRBD1. CDR1 is GTSNPN, CDR2 SVGIG, per germline (reference sequence). The CDR3 runs to 17 residues. V lost 0 bases and J lost 3; bases outside the gene matches: 11. The CDR3 loop reads CAWSVWTGARIDYGYTF. The CDR3 DNA follows: TGTGCCTGGAGTGTATGGACAGGGGCCCGCATAGACTATGGCTACACCTTC.

The chain has TRBV5-1 and TRBJ1-2; 7 nucleotides match TRBD1. Germline lookup yields CDR1 SGHRS and CDR2 YFSETQ. This CDR3 region has 13 residues. Trimming took 1 base from V and 3 from J; bases not matched to a gene: 0. CDR3 sequence: CASSLQGDYGYTF. The CDR3 DNA follows: TGCGCCAGCAGCTTGCAGGGGGACTATGGCTACACCTTC.

The chain links TRBV4-2 to TRBJ2-1, with 13 bases that match TRBD2. There are 17 residues in the CDR3. Germline CDR1 and CDR2: LGHNA and YNFKEQ. V shed 1 base, J shed 3 bases, and the junction held 3 bases outside the gene matches. The CDR3 protein is CASSQGGLAGLYNEQFF. The CDR3 nucleotides are TGTGCCAGCAGCCAAGGGGGACTAGCGGGACTCTACAATGAGCAGTTCTTC.

V gene TRBV6-5 combines with J gene TRBJ2-1, with 11 bases aligning to TRBD2. Per germline, CDR1 MNHEY and CDR2 SVGAGI. CDR3 length: 16 residues. J lost 3 bases, V lost 4 bases, and 5 bases had no gene match. The CDR3 spells CASSWRTSGSYNEQFF. The CDR3 DNA reads as TGTGCCAGCAGTTGGCGAACTAGCGGGAGCTACAATGAGCAGTTCTTC.

The rearrangement links TRBV24-1 to TRBJ2-3; D is tentatively TRBD1 or TRBD2 (6 bases each). Germline loops: CDR1 KGHDR, CDR2 SFDVKD. This CDR3 has 19 residues. Trimming shortened V by 3 bases and J by 2 bases, and 23 bases separated the two germline ends. Here the CDR3 reads CATSDPGFSRDTPTDTQYF. The DNA for the CDR3 is TGTGCCACCAGTGATCCCGGGTTTTCGCGGGACACCCCCACAGATACGCAGTATTTT.

This clone was recorded a few times. The CDR3: CSVDGAGPMNTEAFF. The CDR3 region has the DNA TGCAGCGTTGATGGGGCAGGACCCATGAACACTGAAGCTTTCTTT. This sequence joins TRBV29-1 and TRBJ1-1; weak D call: TRBD1 (5 bases). The CDR3 extends over 15 amino acids. V shed 3 bases and J shed 0 bases, with 14 bases lying between them. CDR1 is SQVTM, CDR2 ANQGSEA, per germline.

This rearrangement joins TRBV5-4 to TRBJ1-1; 7 bases match TRBD1. The CDR3 loop spans 14 amino acids. Germline lookup yields CDR1 SGHNT and CDR2 YYREEE (reference sequence). J lost 1 base, V lost 5 bases, and 5 bases had no gene match. CDR3 loop: CASRATGANTEAFF. CDR3 sequence (DNA): TGTGCCAGCAGGGCTACAGGGGCGAACACTGAAGCTTTCTTT.

The chain links TRBV6-1 to TRBJ1-5, with 9 bases aligning to TRBD1. The CDR3 has 18 amino acids. After removal of 2 bases from V and 0 bases from J, the junction contained 8 bases not matched to a gene. CDR1 MNHNS and CDR2 SASEGT come from the germline V gene. CDR3 DNA: TGTGCCAGCAGTGAATCGGGACAGGGAGGTAGTAGCAATCAGCCCCAGCATTTT. This encodes CASSESGQGGSSNQPQHF.

This clone was seen only a few times. This sequence joins TRBV18 and TRBJ2-2; the D is unclear. Per the germline V gene, CDR1 is KGHSH and CDR2 is LQKENI. This CDR3 contains 13 residues. The germline V and J ends were trimmed by 5 bases and 5 bases, with 9 bases remaining between them. CDR3 in DNA: TGTGCCAGCTCATCCGCCCGGACCGGGGAGCTGTTTTTT. It is translated as CASSSARTGELFF.

This clone was detected only a few times. The rearrangement links TRBV12-3 or TRBV12-4 to TRBJ1-2, with a possible D match to TRBD1 (5 bases). V shed 3 bases and J shed 5 bases, with 10 bases lying between them. This CDR3 spans 13 amino acids. CDR3 nucleotides: TGTGCCAGCAGTTTGGAGGGACTTTATGGCTACACCTTC. Protein sequence: CASSLEGLYGYTF.

The V call is TRBV24-1, the J call TRBJ2-2; 7 nucleotides match TRBD1. Unmatched junction bases numbered 11, after V lost 7 bases and J lost 7 bases. This CDR3 region has 15 residues. The V gene's germline CDR1 is KGHDR and CDR2 SFDVKD. In DNA, the CDR3 is TGTGCCACCAGGGCCCCGGCAGGGGACAGCGGGGAGCTGTTTTTT. It specifies CATRAPAGDSGELFF.

The chain has TRBV7-9 and TRBJ1-4; 9 bases are a match to TRBD1. Germline-derived CDR1 and CDR2 are SEHNR and FQNEAQ (reference sequence). After removal of 3 bases from V and 4 bases from J, the junction contained 6 bases not matched to a gene. This CDR3 spans 16 amino acids. The CDR3 DNA reads TGTGCCAGCAGCTTTAACCCGGGACAGGGTAATGAAAAACTGTTTTTT. Its translation is CASSFNPGQGNEKLFF. Combining the CDR3 with reference TRBV7-9 and TRBJ1-4 gives the whole variable domain DTGVSQNPRHKITKRGQNVTFRCDPISEHNRLYWYRQTLGQGPEFLTYFQNEAQLEKSRLLSDRFSAERPKGSFSTLEIQRTEQGDSAMYLCASSFNPGQGNEKLFFGSGTQLSVL.

The rearrangement links TRBV7-2 to TRBJ1-5; D ambiguous. The V end was cut by 2 bases, the J end by 7 bases, with 9 bases between. The CDR3 totals 13 residues. Germline V gene sequence: CDR1 SGHTA, CDR2 FQGNSA. Here the CDR3 DNA reads TGTGCCAGCAGCTTAAAATCCGAGCAGCCCCAGCATTTT. Protein product: CASSLKSEQPQHF.

The chain carries TRBV9 and TRBJ1-4; D uncertain. The V gene lost 0 bases and the J gene lost 8 bases, with 11 bases spanning the gap. Germline V lookup: CDR1 SGDLS, CDR2 YYNGEE. CDR3 length equals 14 residues. CDR3 coding DNA: TGTGCCAGCAGCGTAGCCTCCATGGGGGAAAAACTGTTTTTT. This gives the protein CASSVASMGEKLFF. Supplemented by reference TRBV9 and TRBJ1-4, the full variable domain reads DSGVTQTPKHLITATGQRVTLRCSPRSGDLSVYWYQQSLDQGLQFLIQYYNGEERAKGNILERFSAQQFPDLHSELNLSSLELGDSALYFCASSVASMGEKLFFGSGTQLSVL.